A single sample is the source of the 10 T cell receptor beta chains below, sequenced in a study of OX40 agonist ivuxolimab in advanced cancers. TCRdb's copy holds only in-frame clones and misses some; the assay was immunoSEQ multiplex PCR. The sample comprises fewer than 80,000 clones, 85% of which are singletons, and 0.83% rests with the top ten. Here the sequenced sample was CD4+ or CD8+ T cells sorted from blood, taken in a trial of the OX40 agonist ivuxolimab. The receptor set was obtained from an adult with an advanced solid tumor such as melanoma, head and neck, liver or kidney cancer.

This clone was seen a few times. The genes are TRBV7-3 and TRBJ2-2; 12 positions agree with TRBD2. This CDR3 has 15 amino acids. The germline V gene encodes CDR1 SGHTA and CDR2 FQGTGA. The V segment lost 5 bases and the J segment 5 bases; nucleotides outside the gene matches: 3. The chain's CDR3 is CASSPGLAGTGELFF. The CDR3 DNA follows: TGTGCCAGCAGCCCCGGACTAGCGGGGACCGGGGAGCTGTTTTTT.

As concerns this clone: One end of the junction is discordant with germline, which a read error may explain. In the same sample, other DNA sequences code for this CDR3. The chain carries TRBV19 and TRBJ1-2; D call uncertain. CDR1 and CDR2 from the germline V gene are LNHDA and SQIVND (reference sequence). CDR3 length: 13 amino acids. Here the CDR3 reads CASSMRVNYGYTF. The CDR3 DNA reads TGTGCCAGTAGTATGCGGGTTAACTATGGCTATACCTTC.

This clone was recorded only once. The genes are TRBV2 and TRBJ2-5; tentative D call: TRBD1 (6 bases). The CDR3 runs to 16 residues. Per germline, CDR1 SNHLY and CDR2 FYNNEI. Trimming pared 7 bases from V and 7 bases from J, leaving 25 bases between. CDR3 residues: CASMSYRAVGLGTQYF. CDR3 nucleotide sequence: TGTGCCAGCATGTCCTACAGGGCCGTTGGATTGGGGACCCAGTACTTC. The variable domain in full, completed from reference TRBV2 and TRBJ2-5, reads EPEVTQTPSHQVTQMGQEVILRCVPISNHLYFYWYRQILGQKVEFLVSFYNNEISEKSEIFDDQFSVERPDGSNFTLKIRSTKLEDSAMYFCASMSYRAVGLGTQYFGPGTRLLVL.

The chain carries TRBV18 and TRBJ2-1; D is ambiguous. With 1 base removed from V and 9 bases from J, the gap between germline ends came to 13 bases. The length of the CDR3 is 14 residues. CDR1 KGHSH and CDR2 LQKENI come from the germline V gene. The CDR3, as DNA: TGTGCCAGCTCACCACTCGTAGCTTCGATTGAGCAGTTCTTC. It encodes CASSPLVASIEQFF.

The V and J genes are TRBV7-2 and TRBJ2-1; D ambiguous. Trimming stripped 4 bases from V and 4 bases from J, with 5 bases between. Germline V CDR1 and CDR2: SGHTA, FQGNSA. There are 12 residues in the CDR3. CDR3 sequence reads: CASSSQYNEQFF. The DNA for the CDR3 is TGTGCCAGCAGCTCTCAGTACAATGAGCAGTTCTTC.

This chain uses TRBV6-5 with TRBJ1-2; D uncertain. This CDR3 has 15 residues. Trimming removed 0 bases at V and 8 bases at J, with 16 bases between. Looked up from germline, CDR1 is MNHEY and CDR2 is SVGAGI. The chain's CDR3 is CASSYSSSQSGGYTF. The CDR3, as DNA: TGTGCCAGCAGTTACTCGTCCTCTCAGAGCGGAGGCTACACCTTC.

The chain is built from TRBV11-2 and TRBJ1-6, with 9 positions matching TRBD1. The CDR3 consists of 16 residues. V shed 4 bases, J shed 5 bases, and the junction held 6 bases outside the gene matches. CDR1 and CDR2 from the germline V gene are SGHAT and FQNNGV. As DNA, the CDR3 is TGTGCCAGCAGCTCCTACCGGGACAGGGATAATTCACCCCTCCACTTT. Amino acids: CASSSYRDRDNSPLHF.

This clone was counted between two and nine times. The genes are TRBV2 and TRBJ1-6; tentatively, D is TRBD1 (5 bases). Germline V gene sequence: CDR1 SNHLY, CDR2 FYNNEI. The CDR3 consists of 13 residues. With 6 bases removed from V and 7 bases from J, the gap between germline ends came to 10 bases. The CDR3 spells CASRRGPNSPLHF. The CDR3 bases are TGTGCCAGCAGACGGGGCCCGAATTCACCCCTCCACTTT.

The CDR3 loop is CSVYRTSGGGGELFF. In nucleotides, the CDR3 is TGCAGCGTTTATAGGACTAGCGGGGGCGGCGGGGAGCTGTTTTTT. The chain is built from TRBV29-1 and TRBJ2-2; 13 bases line up with TRBD2. Germline CDR1 is SQVTM and CDR2 is ANQGSEA. The CDR3 contains 15 residues. The J segment lost 7 bases and the V segment lost 5 bases, leaving 7 bases of the junction unmatched.

The V and J genes are TRBV19 and TRBJ1-2; D is undetermined. CDR3 length equals 15 residues. Trimming pared 2 bases from V and 4 bases from J, leaving 14 bases between. Germline V CDR1 and CDR2: LNHDA, SQIVND (reference sequence). CDR3 DNA: TGTGCCAGTAGTATACCGAGGGAGTGGGGCTATGGCTACACCTTC. Amino acids: CASSIPREWGYGYTF.